One T cell receptor (beta chain) is described in this entry. The length of the CDR3 is 16 residues. V lost 0 bases and J 3 bases, leaving 15 bases between the germline ends. Germline-derived CDR1 and CDR2 are SGHRS and YFSETQ. These data originate in a study of blood T cell repertoires in COVID-19. Study-wide background: The study drew acute and convalescent COVID-19 samples from the United States, Italy and Spain. Sources were T cells, B-cell-depleted T cells, or PBMCs; the material itself was cDNA or gDNA.

Study processing details: How many nucleated cells were present was estimated from reference gene primer amplification. TCRdb's copy holds only in-frame clones and misses some; the assay was immunoSEQ multiplex PCR. That table supplies the V and J calls and clone size; D and trimming were determined from the DNA. This sample has some 120,000 clones, with 80% to 90% found just once. Sequencing was done on a sample of peripheral blood. This receptor was obtained from a woman aged 45-59 years with acute or convalescent COVID-19. V and J are TRBV5-1 and TRBJ1-1, with no clear D. The CDR3 DNA is TGCGCCAGCAGCTTGGATTTGGGGTCCGGGGACACTGAAGCTTTCTTT. Translating it yields CASSLDLGSGDTEAFF.